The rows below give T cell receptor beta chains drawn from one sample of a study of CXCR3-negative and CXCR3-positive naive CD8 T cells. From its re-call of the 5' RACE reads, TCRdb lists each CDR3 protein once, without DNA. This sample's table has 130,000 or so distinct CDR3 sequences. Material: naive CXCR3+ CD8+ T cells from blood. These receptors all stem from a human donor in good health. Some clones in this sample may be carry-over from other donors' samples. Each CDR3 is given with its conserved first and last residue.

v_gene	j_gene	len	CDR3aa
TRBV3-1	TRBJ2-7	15	CASSQDSTGSYEQYF
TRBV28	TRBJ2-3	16	CASSPTSGRFADTQYF
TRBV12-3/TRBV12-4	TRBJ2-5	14	CASSSPWDRETQYF
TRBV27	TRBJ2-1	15	CASSSPGTQYNEQFF
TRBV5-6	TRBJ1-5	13	CASSPPTGQPQHF
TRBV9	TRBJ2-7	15	CASSVGAGLPLEQYF
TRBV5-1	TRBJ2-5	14	CASSLWTDQETQYF
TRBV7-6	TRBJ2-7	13	CASSWDRESEQYF
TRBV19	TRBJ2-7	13	CASSIGTKYEQYF
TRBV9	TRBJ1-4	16	CASSVEDRLLNEKLFF
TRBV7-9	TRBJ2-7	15	CASSSTGVAVYEQYF
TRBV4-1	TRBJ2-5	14	CASSQVGGEETQYF
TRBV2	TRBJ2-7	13	CASSEGMTYEQYF
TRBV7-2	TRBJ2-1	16	CACSSPRNRGYNEQFF
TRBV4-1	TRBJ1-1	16	CASSQGRGEGNTEAFF
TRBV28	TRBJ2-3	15	CASLQPSGSTDTQYF
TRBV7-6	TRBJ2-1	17	CASSSTPGLAGVNEQFF
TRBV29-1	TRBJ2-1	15	CSVESTAQTGDEQFF
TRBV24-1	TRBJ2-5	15	CATSDPDSPQETQYF
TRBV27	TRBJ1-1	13	CASSFTGYTEAFF
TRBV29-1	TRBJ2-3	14	CSVVAGETTDTQYF
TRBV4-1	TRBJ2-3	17	CASSQESTSGRTDTQYF
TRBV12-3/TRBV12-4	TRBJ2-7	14	CASSLGTDPYEQYF
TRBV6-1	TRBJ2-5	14	CAARRDRSYETQYF
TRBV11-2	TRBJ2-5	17	CASSSRAGGTYQETQYF
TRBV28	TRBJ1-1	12	CASNFGGTEAFF
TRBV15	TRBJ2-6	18	CATSEDGGLGSGANVLTF
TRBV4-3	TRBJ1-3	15	CASSQDVSDGNTIYF
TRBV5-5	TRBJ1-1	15	CASSLAPGEGTEAFF
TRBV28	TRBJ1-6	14	CASSPDIRNSPLHF
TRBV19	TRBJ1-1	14	CASSPGSTTSEAFF
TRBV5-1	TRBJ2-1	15	CASSSGSGTYNEQFF
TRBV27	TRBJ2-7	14	CASRLTGTGYEQYF
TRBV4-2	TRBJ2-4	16	CASSLRGGGSENIQYF
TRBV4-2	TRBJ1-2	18	CASSQVGTGARGGIGYTF